Reported below is one T cell receptor beta chain. The source of the sample is a study of T cells after posttransplantation cyclophosphamide. Germline-derived CDR1 and CDR2 are SGHTA and FQGNSA. The CDR3 has 11 amino acids. Trimming took 3 bases from V and 7 from J, leaving 6 bases between them. Profiled with immunoSEQ multiplex PCR; TCRdb holds only in-frame clones, not every one. The repertoire has approximately 12,000 clones, 81% of them found once; the top ten carry around 3.7%. Controls had myeloablative marrow grafts with methotrexate and calcineurin inhibitor, sampled at 1 year. The receptor's source is a male patient younger than 45 who received an allogeneic stem cell transplant from an unrelated donor, was CMV-positive, and had acute GVHD only. A subset of T cells may come from the graft donor. Sample: PBMCs, taken around 350 days after allogeneic stem cell transplant with calcineurin inhibitor and methotrexate. This sequence joins TRBV7-2 and TRBJ1-2; D is uncertain. The CDR3 region is CASSFLGGYTF. CDR3 in DNA: TGTGCCAGCAGCTTCCTCGGTGGCTACACCTTC. The whole variable domain, remainder taken from reference TRBV7-2 and TRBJ1-2, is GAGVSQSPSNKVTEKGKDVELRCDPISGHTALYWYRQSLGQGLEFLIYFQGNSAPDKSGLPSDRFSAERTGGSVSTLTIQRTQQEDSAVYLCASSFLGGYTFGSGTRLTVV.